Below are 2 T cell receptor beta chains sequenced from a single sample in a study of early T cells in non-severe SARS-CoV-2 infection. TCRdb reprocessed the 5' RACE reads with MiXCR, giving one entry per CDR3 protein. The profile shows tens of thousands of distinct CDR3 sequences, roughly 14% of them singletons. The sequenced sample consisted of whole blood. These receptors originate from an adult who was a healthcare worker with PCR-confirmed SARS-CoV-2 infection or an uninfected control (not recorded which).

CDR3 in amino acids: CASSSRALGGDSPLHF. As DNA, the CDR3 is TGTGCCAGCAGCTCCCGGGCCTTGGGAGGTGATTCACCCCTCCACTTT. V usage is TRBV7-3 and J usage is TRBJ1-6; D uncertain. V lost 4 bases to trimming and J lost 8 bases, with 18 bases between them. Germline lookup yields CDR1 SGHTA and CDR2 FQGTGA. The CDR3 has 16 amino acids.

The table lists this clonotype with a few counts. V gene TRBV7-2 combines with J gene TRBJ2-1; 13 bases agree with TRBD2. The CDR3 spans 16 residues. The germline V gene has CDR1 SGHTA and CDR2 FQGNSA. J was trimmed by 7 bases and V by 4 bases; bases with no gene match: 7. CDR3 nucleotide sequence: TGTGCCAGCAGCTCAAGACTAGCGGGGGGCCGGAATGAGCAGTTCTTC. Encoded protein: CASSSRLAGGRNEQFF.